What follows are 22 T cell receptor beta chains derived from one specimen sequenced in a study of human T cells and chemical hapten exposure. TCRdb re-analysed the RACE reads in MiXCR, keeping a single row per CDR3 protein. The data show about 250,000 distinct CDR3 sequences, with roughly 7.4% seen just once and 1.2% held by the top ten. Time point in this sample: pre-sensitization, week 0. As to treatment: therapeutic diphenylcyclopropenone sensitization with weekly scalp DPC. Here the sequenced sample was whole blood, taken in connection with sensitization to the hapten diphenylcyclopropenone (DPC). Receptors were obtained from a man aged 18 to 29 with alopecia areata. Some clones in this sample may be carry-over from other donors' samples.

This clonotype was recorded many times. This chain joins TRBV20-1 and TRBJ1-2; TRBD1 agrees at 8 bases. In germline, CDR1 is DFQATT, CDR2 SNEGSKA (reference sequence). This CDR3 region has 13 residues. V lost 6 bases, J lost 5 bases, and 8 bases stayed unmatched. CDR3 sequence reads: CSAPQGARYGYTF. In nucleotides, the CDR3 is TGCAGTGCCCCCCAGGGGGCGCGTTATGGCTACACCTTC.

The CDR3 protein is CASSQDFALHSNQPQHF. In DNA form, the CDR3 reads TGCGCCAGCAGCCAAGATTTTGCGCTTCATAGCAATCAGCCCCAGCATTTT. The chain links TRBV4-3 to TRBJ1-5; D is unclear. The length of the CDR3 is 17 residues. The V gene lost 0 bases and the J gene lost 0 bases, with 12 bases spanning the gap. The germline V gene has CDR1 LGHNA and CDR2 YSLEER.

The chain uses TRBV29-1 and TRBJ2-3; the D call may be TRBD1 or TRBD2 (5 bases each). The V and J ends lost 3 bases and 4 bases respectively, with 14 bases between them. Germline CDR1 and CDR2: SQVTM and ANQGSEA. The CDR3 extends over 14 amino acids. The CDR3 sequence is CSVDLSGAADTQYF. The DNA of the CDR3 is TGCAGCGTTGACCTCTCCGGGGCGGCAGATACGCAGTATTTT.

The V gene is TRBV6-5, the J gene TRBJ1-2, with 9 bases lining up with TRBD1. CDR1 and CDR2 (germline): MNHEY, SVGAGI. The junction had 7 bases not matched to a gene; V was cut back by 2 bases and J by 6 bases. This CDR3 has 15 amino acids. CDR3 residues: CASSYETGGSNGYTF. The CDR3 coding sequence is TGTGCCAGCAGTTACGAAACAGGGGGCTCGAATGGCTACACCTTC.

The rearrangement links TRBV5-1 to TRBJ1-2; D not resolved. Germline V gene data show CDR1 as SGHRS and CDR2 as YFSETQ. Trimming removed 0 bases from V and 1 base from J, with 7 bases in between. This CDR3 is built from 14 residues. The CDR3 region has the DNA TGCGCCAGCAGCTTGGAGCTGGGTAACTATGGCTACACCTTC. This sequence encodes CASSLELGNYGYTF.

Written as DNA, the CDR3 is TGTGCCAGCAGCTTACTTATTAATTCACCCCTCCACTTT. Protein sequence: CASSLLINSPLHF. This chain uses TRBV7-3 with TRBJ1-6, with D unclear. Trimming cost V 2 bases and J 6 bases, with 5 bases left between them. This CDR3 spans 13 amino acids. Germline V gives CDR1 SGHTA, CDR2 FQGTGA. Looking up the rest from reference TRBV7-3 and TRBJ1-6 gives the full variable domain: GAGVSQTPSNKVTEKGKYVELRCDPISGHTALYWYRQSLGQGPEFLIYFQGTGAADDSGLPNDRFFAVRPEGSVSTLKIQRTERGDSAVYLCASSLLINSPLHFGNGTRLTVT.

The table lists this clonotype with many counts. V is TRBV9 and J is TRBJ2-3, with D possibly matching TRBD2 (6 bases). V was clipped by 1 base and J by 1 base, with 10 bases between them. The CDR3 has 15 amino acids. Germline CDR1 and CDR2: SGDLS and YYNGEE. For the CDR3, the DNA is TGTGCCAGCAGCGTAAGGGGCGGGGGCACAGATACGCAGTATTTT. Its protein product is CASSVRGGGTDTQYF.

This clonotype was detected only a few times. The rearrangement uses TRBV6-5 and TRBJ2-1; 8 bases fit TRBD1. The CDR3 is 16 amino acids. Trimming took 2 bases from V and 4 from J; bases not matched to a gene: 7. The V gene's germline CDR1 is MNHEY and CDR2 SVGAGI. CDR3 sequence (DNA): TGTGCCAGCAGTTACGGTACCGGACAGGGATACAATGAGCAGTTCTTC. Protein: CASSYGTGQGYNEQFF.

Only a few counts were recorded for this clonotype. This chain uses TRBV7-2 with TRBJ1-5; TRBD1 might be the D (5 bases). The CDR3 loop spans 17 amino acids. The V gene's germline CDR1 is SGHTA and CDR2 FQGNSA. V was clipped by 1 base and J by 5 bases, with 18 bases between them. Here the CDR3 DNA reads TGTGCCAGCAGCTTAGTCGGGGGATGGGAGTACGATCAGCCCCAGCATTTT. This gives the protein CASSLVGGWEYDQPQHF. Full variable domain (outside the CDR3, taken from reference TRBV7-2 and TRBJ1-5): GAGVSQSPSNKVTEKGKDVELRCDPISGHTALYWYRQSLGQGLEFLIYFQGNSAPDKSGLPSDRFSAERTGGSVSTLTIQRTQQEDSAVYLCASSLVGGWEYDQPQHFGDGTRLSIL.

This clonotype came up a few times. The rearrangement links TRBV6-2 or TRBV6-3 to TRBJ2-7; D assignment may be TRBD1 or TRBD2 (5 bases each). The CDR3 is made up of 14 amino acids. V was cut by 5 bases and J by 4 bases, with 15 bases left in between. Germline CDR1 MNHEY, CDR2 SVGEGT. CDR3 sequence reads: CASSEGPGIYEQYV. CDR3 bases: TGTGCCAGCAGTGAGGGACCGGGAATATACGAGCAGTACGTC.

The rearrangement uses TRBV6-5 and TRBJ2-1, with TRBD2 matching over 10 bases. J lost 7 bases, V lost 4 bases, and 10 bases had no gene match. This CDR3 is built from 16 residues. CDR1 and CDR2 from the germline V gene are MNHEY and SVGAGI. The CDR3: CASSLRAGGFRNEQFF. The CDR3 bases are TGTGCCAGCAGTTTACGAGCGGGGGGGTTTAGGAATGAGCAGTTCTTC.

This chain links TRBV7-3 with TRBJ1-1, with a possible D match to TRBD1 (5 bases). CDR1 and CDR2 (germline): SGHTA, FQGTGA. Trimming removed 0 bases from V and 2 bases from J, with 7 bases in between. The CDR3 is 14 residues long. CDR3 loop: CASSLTTANTEAFF. The CDR3, as DNA: TGTGCCAGCAGCTTAACGACAGCAAACACTGAAGCTTTCTTT. Full variable domain (remainder filled in from reference TRBV7-3 and TRBJ1-1): GAGVSQTPSNKVTEKGKYVELRCDPISGHTALYWYRQSLGQGPEFLIYFQGTGAADDSGLPNDRFFAVRPEGSVSTLKIQRTERGDSAVYLCASSLTTANTEAFFGQGTRLTVV.

A few counts support this clonotype. The chain joins TRBV28 to TRBJ1-5; no clear D. Deletions cut 8 bases from V and 6 bases from J, with 2 bases between. CDR3 length equals 9 residues. Germline values: CDR1 MDHEN, CDR2 SYDVKM. CDR3 nucleotides: TGTGCCAGCGGTCAGCCCCAGCATTTT. This codes for CASGQPQHF.

J is TRBJ2-3 and V is TRBV12-3 or TRBV12-4; D unclear. The CDR3 covers 14 residues. V was shortened by 1 base and J by 2 bases, with 7 bases between the two germline ends. The CDR3 loop is CASSLDSDTDTQYF. CDR3 nucleotides: TGTGCCAGCAGTTTAGACAGTGACACAGATACGCAGTATTTT.

The chain combines TRBV5-4 with TRBJ1-6, with TRBD1 identical over 8 bases. Germline lookup yields CDR1 SGHNT and CDR2 YYREEE (reference sequence). V shed 4 bases, J shed 3 bases, and the junction held 9 bases outside the gene matches. This CDR3 spans 17 amino acids. This CDR3 reads CASSPGQGGVYNSPLHF. The CDR3 region has the DNA TGTGCCAGCAGCCCCGGACAGGGAGGAGTCTATAATTCACCCCTCCACTTT.

This clonotype was counted at least ten times. The junction shows a germline mismatch at one end, possibly a read error. The CDR3 sequence is CSVEWRVTIPVGSF. CDR3 in DNA: TGCAGCGTTGAATGGAGGGTTACTATCCCGGTCGGGTCCTTT. V is TRBV29-1 and J is TRBJ1-1; D unresolved. CDR1 is SQVTM and CDR2 is ANQGSEA in the germline V gene. This CDR3 region has 14 residues.

This chain's CDR3 is CASSQGRGANTGELFF. In nucleotides, the CDR3 is TGTGCCAGCAGCCAAGGCCGGGGGGCGAACACCGGGGAGCTGTTTTTT. The V and J genes are TRBV4-2 and TRBJ2-2; 7 positions agree with TRBD2. The CDR3 extends over 16 amino acids. V gave up 1 base and J gave up 0 bases; unmatched junction bases: 2. Germline assignment: CDR1 LGHNA and CDR2 YNFKEQ.

This clonotype has a count of ten or more. The rearrangement uses TRBV7-8 and TRBJ2-3; D possibly corresponds to TRBD2 (5 bases). V lost 0 bases, J lost 0 bases, and 16 bases lay in between. The CDR3 runs 18 residues. The germline gives CDR1 SGHVS, CDR2 FQNEAQ. In DNA form, the CDR3 reads TGTGCCAGCAGCTTAGCTTGGCTGGGGAGAGTAAGCACAGATACGCAGTATTTT. Encoded protein: CASSLAWLGRVSTDTQYF. Full variable domain (remainder filled in from reference TRBV7-8 and TRBJ2-3): GAGVSQSPRYKVAKRGQDVALRCDPISGHVSLFWYQQALGQGPEFLTYFQNEAQLDKSGLPSDRFFAERPEGSVSTLKIQRTQQEDSAVYLCASSLAWLGRVSTDTQYFGPGTRLTVL.

V and J are TRBV12-3 or TRBV12-4 and TRBJ1-3; D not certain. This CDR3 region has 14 residues. Trimming pared 7 bases from V and 0 bases from J, leaving 10 bases between. DNA for the CDR3: TGTGCCAGCACCCCCCTGAGCTCTGGAAACACCATATATTTT. It codes for CASTPLSSGNTIYF.

In this sample, this clonotype turned up a few times. This chain connects TRBV11-1 to TRBJ2-1; D is possibly TRBD1 or TRBD2 (5 bases each). Trimming pared 5 bases from V and 13 bases from J, leaving 15 bases between. CDR1 and CDR2 (germline): SGHAT, FQDESV (reference sequence). This CDR3 region has 12 residues. CDR3 DNA: TGTGCCAGCAGCCGAGGGGTAGCACCTCAGTTCTTC. It encodes CASSRGVAPQFF.

The table lists this clonotype with a few counts. The CDR3 DNA follows: TGTGCCAGCAGCCCTCGCCTACAGGCAACTAATGAAAAACTGTTTTTT. Encoded protein: CASSPRLQATNEKLFF. This rearrangement joins TRBV12-3 or TRBV12-4 to TRBJ1-4, with D tentatively TRBD1 (5 bases). The V end lost 6 bases, the J end lost 0 bases, and 14 bases lay between the germline ends. The CDR3 spans 16 residues.

Many counts were recorded for this clonotype. V gene TRBV2 combines with J gene TRBJ2-2; no reliable D call. V lost 10 bases and J lost 0, with 12 bases in between. Germline lookup yields CDR1 SNHLY and CDR2 FYNNEI. The CDR3 totals 14 residues. The CDR3 loop reads CATARAPNTGELFF. The CDR3 DNA is TGTGCCACCGCTAGGGCACCGAACACCGGGGAGCTGTTTTTT.